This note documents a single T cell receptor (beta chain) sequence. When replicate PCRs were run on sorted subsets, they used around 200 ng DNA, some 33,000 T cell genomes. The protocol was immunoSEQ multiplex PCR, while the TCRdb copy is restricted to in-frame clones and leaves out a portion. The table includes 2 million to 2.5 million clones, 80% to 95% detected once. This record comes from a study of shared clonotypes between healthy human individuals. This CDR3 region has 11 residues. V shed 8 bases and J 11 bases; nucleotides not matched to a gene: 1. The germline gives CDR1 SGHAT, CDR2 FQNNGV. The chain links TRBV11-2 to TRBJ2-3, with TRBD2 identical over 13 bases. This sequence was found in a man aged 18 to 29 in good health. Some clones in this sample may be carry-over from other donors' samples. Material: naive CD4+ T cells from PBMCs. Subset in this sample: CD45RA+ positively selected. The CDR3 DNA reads TGTGCCAGCGGACTAGCGGGGGTGCAGTATTTT. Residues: CASGLAGVQYF.